This note documents a single T cell receptor (beta chain) sequence. Per germline, CDR1 GTSNPN and CDR2 SVGIG (reference sequence). With 1 base removed from V and 5 bases from J, the gap between germline ends came to 14 bases. This CDR3 is built from 15 residues. Under the authors' procedure: Quantification of nucleated cells was approximated via reference gene primer amplification. This table comes from immunoSEQ multiplex PCR, and its TCRdb copy is limited to in-frame clones, with some not included. The DNA gave D and trimming, while V, J and clone size come from that table. The table lists some 250,000 clones, approximately 83% of them singletons. This specimen comes from a study of blood T cell repertoires in COVID-19. Across the study: Samples taken during acute and convalescent COVID-19 were collected in the United States, Italy and Spain. Sources were T cells, B-cell-depleted T cells, or PBMCs; the material itself was cDNA or gDNA.

Sequencing used peripheral blood. V is TRBV30 and J is TRBJ1-4, with a weak D call TRBD1 (6 bases). This clonotype originated in a woman between 25 and 40 years old who had recovered from COVID-19. The CDR3 spells CAWSGWTAENEKLFF. In DNA form, the CDR3 reads TGTGCCTGGAGTGGGTGGACAGCTGAAAATGAAAAACTGTTTTTT.